This T cell receptor beta chain was recorded in a study of blood T cells in healthy people across ages. Total RNA amounts of at least 5 micrograms were extracted per sample. This clonotype was counted many times. The antigen is undetermined. Findings of the study overall: Age brought a roughly linear fall in TCR beta diversity measured per million T cells.

The authors ran a second PCR of 7 to 11 cycles using a sample-barcoded 5' primer and a J-beta primer mix. TCRdb passed the 5' RACE reads through MiXCR, listing each CDR3 protein once. The sample has 2 million or so distinct CDR3 sequences; around 48% are singletons. This clonotype was sampled from a middle-aged woman in good health. The sequenced sample was blood.

The CDR3: CASSFSMQETQYF. CDR3 DNA: TGTGCCAGCAGCTTTTCTATGCAAGAGACCCAGTACTTC. V gene TRBV7-2 combines with J gene TRBJ2-5, with D unresolved. Per the germline V gene, CDR1 is SGHTA and CDR2 is FQGNSA. The V gene lost 3 bases and the J gene lost 2 bases, with 7 bases spanning the gap. The CDR3 loop spans 13 amino acids.